The subject of this entry is one TCR beta chain. Sequencing used immunoSEQ multiplex PCR; TCRdb keeps in-frame clones, though not all of them. Of 90,000 to 95,000 clones listed, approximately 80% are singletons. This specimen comes from a study of control samples from healthy donors and cancer patients. Sequencing input: blood. The source of this sequence is a man younger than 40 in good health.

CDR3 region: CASSISRSPSAEQYF. The CDR3 DNA reads as TGTGCCAGCAGCATTAGTCGGAGTCCGTCCGCCGAGCAGTACTTC. V is TRBV7-9 and J is TRBJ2-7; D remains unclear. The CDR3 has 15 residues. The germline V gene encodes CDR1 SEHNR and CDR2 FQNEAQ (reference sequence). V was cut by 5 bases and J by 6 bases, with 20 bases left in between. The full variable domain, rest sourced from reference TRBV7-9 and TRBJ2-7, is DTGVSQNPRHKITKRGQNVTFRCDPISEHNRLYWYRQTLGQGPEFLTYFQNEAQLEKSRLLSDRFSAERPKGSFSTLEIQRTEQGDSAMYLCASSISRSPSAEQYFGPGTRLTVT.